The rows below give T cell receptor beta chains drawn from one sample of a study of early T cells in non-severe SARS-CoV-2 infection. One entry per CDR3 protein, called by TCRdb with MiXCR from the 5' RACE reads. Seen here are approximately 99,000 distinct CDR3 sequences, around 10% observed once, and the top ten hold around 3%. The sample taken for sequencing was whole blood. The source is an adult who was a healthcare worker with PCR-confirmed SARS-CoV-2 infection or an uninfected control (not recorded which). Each CDR3 is given with its conserved first and last residue. Each record gives: V gene, J gene, D gene, CDR3 length, clone size, CDR3 DNA, CDR3 protein. A D gene is named only where the DNA matches it firmly. The size of a clone is reported for some rows only, either as once, few or many, or as a class for expanded clones.

>TRBV28|TRBJ2-5|.|13|few
TGTGCCATCACAGGGCCCCATCTTTCTACCCAGTACTTC
CAITGPHLSTQYF
>TRBV6-5|TRBJ2-5|TRBD2|14|.
TGTGCCAGCAGGCTAGCGGGAAACCAGGAGACCCAGTACTTC
CASRLAGNQETQYF
>TRBV10-1|TRBJ2-3|.|14|.
TGCGCCAGCAGCAGGGACCAAACGGGGGATACGCAGTATTTT
CASSRDQTGDTQYF
>TRBV2|TRBJ2-7|.|16|many
TGTGCCAGCAGTGAAGGGGCTTCCCCGCAGGTGGGCGAGCAGTACTTC
CASSEGASPQVGEQYF
>TRBV11-2|TRBJ2-5|.|14|many
TGTGCCAGCAGCTCGATGTCGGTAGAGGAGACCCAGTACTTC
CASSSMSVEETQYF
>TRBV18|TRBJ2-5|.|15|.
TGTGCCAGCTCACAACTTTACCGGGGGCAAGAGACCCAGTACTTC
CASSQLYRGQETQYF
>TRBV6-2/TRBV6-3|TRBJ2-7|TRBD1|17|many
TGTGCCAGCAGTTTACTCCTGCCCGGGACAGTTTCCTACGAGCAGTACTTC
CASSLLLPGTVSYEQYF
>TRBV7-9|TRBJ2-3|.|13|few
TGTGCCAGCAGCCCCCCGACGTCAGATACGCAGTATTTT
CASSPPTSDTQYF
>TRBV29-1|TRBJ2-5|.|10|few
TGCAGCGGTGGGCAAGAGACCCAGTACTTC
CSGGQETQYF
>TRBV19|TRBJ1-5|.|14|many
TGTGCCAGTAGTGCGCCCGGTCGGGGGCAGCCCCAGCATTTT
CASSAPGRGQPQHF
>TRBV5-5|TRBJ1-1|.|16|many
TGTGCCAGCAGCTTGGATTTGCGGGGAAGTAACACTGAAGCTTTCTTT
CASSLDLRGSNTEAFF
>TRBV24-1|TRBJ2-2|TRBD1|13|few
TGTGCCACCAAAGGGGGCCGCACCGGGGAGCTGTTTTTT
CATKGGRTGELFF